Listed here are 16 T cell receptor beta chains from one sample, sequenced in a study of blood T cells in healthy people across ages. Together with a sample-barcoded 5' primer, a J-beta primer mix was included in a second PCR lasting roughly 6 to 12 cycles. One entry per CDR3 protein, called by TCRdb with MiXCR from the 5' RACE reads. The sample consists of some 750,000 distinct CDR3 sequences, about 20% of them appearing once. Sequenced sample: blood. The receptor set was obtained from a man aged 65-85 years in good health.

This clonotype has a handful of counts. The chain uses TRBV18 and TRBJ2-7; D remains unclear. The germline CDR1 and CDR2 sequences are KGHSH and LQKENI. The CDR3 runs to 12 residues. Trimming took 3 bases from V and 6 from J, leaving 9 bases between them. The CDR3 nucleotides are TGTGCCAGCTCACCTCCCGGTGGCGAGCAGTACGTC. The encoded protein is CASSPPGGEQYV.

This clonotype was seen ten or more times. The rearrangement links TRBV5-1 to TRBJ1-2; no definite D call. The CDR3 totals 11 residues. Germline assignment: CDR1 SGHRS and CDR2 YFSETQ. V lost 3 bases, J lost 7 bases, and 7 bases lay in between. CDR3 residues: CASSSGGGYTF. CDR3 sequence (DNA): TGCGCCAGCAGCTCCGGTGGTGGCTACACCTTC. Full variable domain (remainder filled in from reference TRBV5-1 and TRBJ1-2): KAGVTQTPRYLIKTRGQQVTLSCSPISGHRSVSWYQQTPGQGLQFLFEYFSETQRNKGNFPGRFSGRQFSNSRSEMNVSTLELGDSALYLCASSSGGGYTFGSGTRLTVV.

This clonotype was recorded a few times. The J gene is TRBJ2-1, the V gene TRBV19; the match to TRBD1 covers 8 bases. The CDR3 is made up of 17 amino acids. Looked up from germline, CDR1 is LNHDA and CDR2 is SQIVND (reference sequence). Losses at the gene ends were 4 bases for V and 7 bases for J; bases not matched to a gene: 15. The DNA of the CDR3 is TGTGCCAGTAGTACCACCCAGGGGGCTAGGGCGGGGAATGAGCAGTTCTTC. It yields the protein CASSTTQGARAGNEQFF.

This chain links TRBV7-9 with TRBJ2-7; no definite D call. Deletions cut 3 bases from V and 3 bases from J, with 6 bases between. Per germline, CDR1 SEHNR and CDR2 FQNEAQ (reference sequence). The length of the CDR3 is 12 residues. The CDR3, as DNA: TGTGCCAGCAGCTTCTCCAGCTACGAGCAGTACGTC. It encodes CASSFSSYEQYV.

The rearrangement joins TRBV28 to TRBJ2-4, with 12 bases aligning to TRBD2. The trim removed 3 bases at V and 0 bases at J, leaving 3 bases unmatched. The germline V gene has CDR1 MDHEN and CDR2 SYDVKM. The CDR3 extends over 17 amino acids. In DNA form, the CDR3 reads TGTGCCAGCAGTTTGACTAGCGGGGGTATAGCCAAAAACATTCAGTACTTC. Its protein product is CASSLTSGGIAKNIQYF.

V usage is TRBV5-1 and J usage is TRBJ1-1; D is possibly TRBD1 (5 bases). The CDR3 has 15 amino acids. Germline V gives CDR1 SGHRS, CDR2 YFSETQ. V lost 1 base and J 1 base, leaving 11 bases between the germline ends. The CDR3 sequence: CASSLFPGPNTEAFF. CDR3 DNA sequence: TGCGCCAGCAGCTTGTTTCCGGGGCCGAACACTGAAGCTTTCTTT.

This clonotype has just a few counts. Just one base apart from a much larger clone, this may be a read error. The rearrangement uses TRBV30 and TRBJ2-1, with D tentatively TRBD2 (6 bases). This CDR3 is 14 amino acids long. Germline loops: CDR1 GTSNPN, CDR2 SVGIG (reference sequence). CDR3 sequence (DNA): TGTGCCTGGAGTTTTCGGACTATGGGTAATGGGCAGTTCTTC. Translating gives CAWSFRTMGNGQFF.

V and J are TRBV5-6 and TRBJ2-1; D gene unclear. Trimming left V 3 bases short and J 8 bases short, with 9 bases between. Germline V gene lookup returns CDR1 SGHDT and CDR2 YYEEEE. The CDR3 consists of 12 residues. CDR3 nucleotides: TGTGCCAGCAGCTCCGCTGGCTATGAGCAGTTCTTC. Translating gives CASSSAGYEQFF.

This clonotype appeared many times. The chain couples TRBV24-1 to TRBJ2-5; D uncertain. CDR3 length: 14 residues. Trimming pared 4 bases from V and 0 bases from J, leaving 8 bases between. Germline lookup yields CDR1 KGHDR and CDR2 SFDVKD. CDR3 sequence (DNA): TGTGCCACCAGTGAGTCACCAAACCAAGAGACCCAGTACTTC. The encoded protein is CATSESPNQETQYF.

This clonotype was seen a few times. The chain links TRBV11-2 to TRBJ2-5, with 9 bases identical to TRBD2. In germline, CDR1 is SGHAT, CDR2 FQNNGV. Trimming cost V 5 bases and J 1 base; bases outside gene matches: 2. The CDR3 runs to 14 residues. The chain's CDR3 is CASSISGGQETQYF. Written as DNA, the CDR3 is TGTGCCAGCAGCATTAGCGGGGGCCAAGAGACCCAGTACTTC. The whole variable domain, remainder taken from reference TRBV11-2 and TRBJ2-5, is EAGVAQSPRYKIIEKRQSVAFWCNPISGHATLYWYQQILGQGPKLLIQFQNNGVVDDSQLPKDRFSAERLKGVDSTLKIQPAKLEDSAVYLCASSISGGQETQYFGPGTRLLVL.

The table lists this clonotype with a few counts. This chain joins TRBV11-3 and TRBJ2-1; D is possibly TRBD2 (6 bases). V lost 5 bases and J 1 base, leaving 12 bases between the germline ends. CDR1 is SGHNT, CDR2 YENEEA, per germline. The CDR3 runs to 15 residues. The DNA of the CDR3 is TGTGCCAGCAGCCCGAGGGACTGGTCCTACAATGAGCAGTTCTTC. It encodes CASSPRDWSYNEQFF.

The V gene is TRBV2, the J gene TRBJ1-5, with D possibly TRBD1 on 5 matching bases. The germline V and J ends were trimmed by 7 bases and 1 base, with 8 bases remaining between them. CDR3 length equals 13 residues. Germline V gives CDR1 SNHLY, CDR2 FYNNEI. CDR3 sequence (DNA): TGTGCCAGCAAAGGGGTCAGCAATCAGCCCCAGCATTTT. Amino acids: CASKGVSNQPQHF.

The V call is TRBV20-1, the J call TRBJ2-1; TRBD1 matches 9 bases. With the DNA end fitting TRBJ2-7 better, the J assignment may be wrong. The CDR3 loop spans 17 amino acids. Germline CDR1 DFQATT, CDR2 SNEGSKA (reference sequence). CDR3 protein: CSARDLGGTGLTYEQYF. The CDR3 coding sequence is TGCAGTGCTAGAGATCTAGGGGGGACAGGGTTAACCTACGAGCAGTACTTC.

The sample holds a few counts of this clonotype. This sequence joins TRBV27 and TRBJ1-1; D is unresolved. Trimming left V 5 bases short and J 0 bases short, with 13 bases between. CDR3 length equals 15 residues. The V gene's germline CDR1 is MNHEY and CDR2 SMNVEV (reference sequence). CDR3 DNA: TGTGCCAGCAGTCCCCCGAGGGCGCTGAACACTGAAGCTTTCTTT. It codes for CASSPPRALNTEAFF.

The table lists this clonotype with a few counts. Here the CDR3 reads CATSSLYPPDTQYF. The CDR3 region has the DNA TGTGCTACTTCGTCCCTTTACCCCCCAGATACGCAGTATTTT. The chain couples TRBV3-1 to TRBJ2-3; the D is unclear. Per germline, CDR1 LGHDT and CDR2 YNNKEL (reference sequence). This CDR3 spans 14 amino acids.

This clonotype was seen more than once but under ten times. This chain uses TRBV12-3 or TRBV12-4 with TRBJ2-7; maybe TRBD2 (5 bases). This CDR3 comprises 11 residues. The V and J ends lost 5 bases and 5 bases respectively, with 7 bases between them. This CDR3 reads CASSRGDEQYV. CDR3 DNA: TGTGCCAGCAGTCGGGGAGACGAGCAGTACGTC.